These 31 T cell receptor beta chains came from one sample sequenced in a study of blood T cell repertoires in COVID-19. Using immunoSEQ multiplex PCR, the repertoire was profiled, and TCRdb retains in-frame clones only, with some absent. The table records roughly 100,000 clones, 71% of them present only once. Sequencing was performed on peripheral blood. These receptors were obtained from a human donor with acute or convalescent COVID-19. The donor label of this sample is uncertain.

The chain is built from TRBV5-8 and TRBJ1-2; 11 nucleotides line up with TRBD1. Germline V gives CDR1 SGHTS, CDR2 YDEGEE. The CDR3 contains 16 residues. J lost 3 bases, V lost 4 bases, and 8 bases had no gene match. The CDR3, as DNA: TGTGCCAGCAGCACGTGGACAGGGGGCGCGCACTATGGCTACACCTTC. The encoded protein is CASSTWTGGAHYGYTF.

The chain combines TRBV5-1 with TRBJ2-2, with 14 bases lining up with TRBD2. CDR1 is SGHRS and CDR2 is YFSETQ in the germline V gene. CDR3 size: 17 residues. The V and J ends lost 3 bases and 1 base, in that order; junction bases with no gene match: 2. CDR3 DNA sequence: TGCGCCAGCAGCTCCGGGACTAGCGGGGGGAACACCGGGGAGCTGTTTTTT. Amino acid sequence: CASSSGTSGGNTGELFF.

V usage is TRBV19 and J usage is TRBJ1-1; 8 nucleotides align to TRBD1. This CDR3 spans 16 amino acids. Germline loops: CDR1 LNHDA, CDR2 SQIVND (reference sequence). The ends lost 5 bases at V and 5 bases at J; junction bases unmatched: 13. Here the CDR3 DNA reads TGTGCCAGTAGTTACCGTAGACAGGGGAGGGGAACTGAAGCTTTCTTT. Amino acid sequence: CASSYRRQGRGTEAFF.

V usage is TRBV6-2 or TRBV6-3 and J usage is TRBJ2-3, with D maybe TRBD1 (5 bases). Deletions cut 0 bases from V and 0 bases from J, with 22 bases between. The CDR3 totals 20 residues. Germline-derived CDR1 and CDR2 are MNHEY and SVGEGT. The CDR3 DNA sequence: TGTGCCAGCAGTTACTCGATAGGGGTTGCCTCTTCCTCTAGCACAGATACGCAGTATTTT. It is translated as CASSYSIGVASSSSTDTQYF.

A few counts support this clone. The chain is built from TRBV5-6 and TRBJ1-6, with 8 bases fitting TRBD1. Germline CDR1 is SGHDT and CDR2 is YYEEEE. This CDR3 comprises 15 residues. Germline trimming cut 0 bases from V and 7 bases from J; bases unmatched to any gene: 3. CDR3 region: CASSLEDRENSPLHF. The CDR3 DNA reads TGTGCCAGCAGCTTGGAGGACAGGGAAAATTCACCCCTCCACTTT.

The chain has TRBV19 and TRBJ1-1; D is perhaps TRBD1 (5 bases). CDR1 is LNHDA, CDR2 SQIVND, per germline (reference sequence). Between the trimmed V and J ends, which lost 5 bases and 1 base, there was a span of 14 bases. The CDR3 covers 15 residues. The CDR3 loop reads CASSWPGKRNTEAFF. The CDR3 coding sequence is TGTGCCAGTAGTTGGCCAGGGAAAAGGAACACTGAAGCTTTCTTT.

The V gene is TRBV19, the J gene TRBJ1-2; no clear D gene. Germline lookup yields CDR1 LNHDA and CDR2 SQIVND (reference sequence). CDR3 length equals 13 residues. V dropped 4 bases and J dropped 4 bases, with 10 bases sitting between them. This CDR3 reads CASSTPTGYGYTF. Written as DNA, the CDR3 is TGTGCCAGTAGTACCCCGACGGGCTATGGCTACACCTTC.

J is TRBJ2-1 and V is TRBV5-1, with D possibly TRBD1 on 6 matching bases. This CDR3 is built from 14 residues. The ends were cut back, 6 bases at V and 4 bases at J, with 14 bases in the middle. The germline V gene encodes CDR1 SGHRS and CDR2 YFSETQ. The CDR3 region is CASKQGALYNEQFF. In nucleotides, the CDR3 is TGCGCCAGCAAACAGGGTGCCCTGTACAATGAGCAGTTCTTC.

The V and J genes are TRBV1 and TRBJ2-2; the table's TRBD2 call for D was not verified on the DNA. TRBV1 is flagged as a pseudogene. The length of the CDR3 is 20 residues. The CDR3 region has the DNA TGCACCAGCAGCCAATTAGCCCCGGGACTAGCGGGGGGGAACACCGGGGAGCTGTTTTTT. Protein product: CTSSQLAPGLAGGNTGELFF.

The CDR3 DNA sequence: TGTGCCACCAGTGATTTCCCAGTTCCCGAAGGGGTTTACGAGCAGTACGTC. Translated, it gives CATSDFPVPEGVYEQYV. V gene TRBV24-1 combines with J gene TRBJ2-7, with D maybe TRBD1 (5 bases). Germline-derived CDR1 and CDR2 are KGHDR and SFDVKD. Trimming took off 1 base at V and 4 bases at J, with 19 bases between the two ends. This CDR3 is built from 17 residues.

This clone has more than one count but fewer than ten. This chain links TRBV5-6 with TRBJ2-1; 9 bases are shared with TRBD2. The CDR3 runs 15 residues. Germline CDR1 and CDR2: SGHDT and YYEEEE. Trimming at V came to 0 bases and at J to 9 bases, leaving 7 bases not matched to a gene. CDR3 nucleotides: TGTGCCAGCAGCTTGGCCGTACTAGCGGGTATTGAGCAGTTCTTC. Its protein is CASSLAVLAGIEQFF.

V usage is TRBV5-6 and J usage is TRBJ1-1, with 7 bases aligning to TRBD1. Trimming cost V 2 bases and J 11 bases; bases outside gene matches: 9. Germline values: CDR1 SGHDT, CDR2 YYEEEE. The CDR3 has 13 amino acids. Written as DNA, the CDR3 is TGTGCCAGCAGCTTCGCGGACAGGACCCTGGCTTTCTTT. It specifies CASSFADRTLAFF.

This clone was seen once. The chain couples TRBV21-1 to TRBJ2-2; the table's D gene call, TRBD1, was not cross checked with the DNA. TRBV21-1 is marked as a pseudogene. CDR3 length: 15 residues. The DNA for the CDR3 is TGTGCCAGCAGCAAGGACAGGGGGTGCACCGGGGAGCTGTTTTTT. This sequence encodes CASSKDRGCTGELFF.

CDR3 sequence: CASSLVVPGRAGQETQYF. The CDR3 DNA is TGCGCCAGCAGCTTGGTGGTACCCGGGAGGGCAGGACAAGAGACCCAGTACTTC. The genes are TRBV5-1 and TRBJ2-5; 8 bases are a match to TRBD2. The CDR3 has 18 amino acids. Germline trimming cut 0 bases from V and 2 bases from J; bases unmatched to any gene: 12. Per the germline V gene, CDR1 is SGHRS and CDR2 is YFSETQ.

V is TRBV12-3 or TRBV12-4 and J is TRBJ1-2, with no clear D. This CDR3 spans 13 amino acids. Trimming shortened V by 2 bases and J by 5 bases, and 9 bases separated the two germline ends. The chain's CDR3 is CASSLLGRYGYTF. Written as DNA, the CDR3 is TGTGCCAGCAGTTTATTGGGGAGGTATGGCTACACCTTC.

The V call is TRBV27, the J call TRBJ1-2; 10 nucleotides line up with TRBD1. V dropped 3 bases and J dropped 3; count of bases not matched to a gene: 4. CDR1 is MNHEY and CDR2 is SMNVEV in the germline V gene (reference sequence). The CDR3 is 15 amino acids. CDR3 nucleotides: TGTGCCAGCAGTTTGACGGGGACAGGGGACTATGGCTACACCTTC. It is translated as CASSLTGTGDYGYTF.

This clone was seen at least ten times. The V and J genes are TRBV29-1 and TRBJ1-2, with 10 bases fitting TRBD1. CDR3 size: 13 residues. Germline assignment: CDR1 SQVTM and CDR2 ANQGSEA. With 4 bases clipped from V and 8 bases from J, the junction kept 7 bases outside the gene matches. This CDR3 is CSVVGDRGTGYTF. In nucleotides, the CDR3 is TGCAGCGTTGTGGGGGACAGGGGCACCGGCTACACCTTC.

This chain connects TRBV21-1 to TRBJ2-3; the table's D gene call, TRBD2, was not cross checked with the DNA. TRBV21-1 is flagged as a pseudogene. This CDR3 contains 19 residues. The CDR3 coding sequence is TGTGCCAGCAGAAATCTAAGGGGCCCTCCGGGGGGGCCCACAGATACGCAGTATTTT. Its protein product is CASRNLRGPPGGPTDTQYF.

The chain joins TRBV7-6 to TRBJ2-1; 10 positions agree with TRBD2. V trimming: 1 base; J trimming: 7 bases; junction bases outside the gene matches: 4. This CDR3 spans 15 amino acids. Germline V gene sequence: CDR1 SGHVS, CDR2 FNYEAQ. CDR3 protein: CASSLGSGGLNEQFF. In DNA, the CDR3 is TGTGCCAGCAGCTTAGGTAGCGGGGGGTTAAATGAGCAGTTCTTC.

This chain joins TRBV3-1 (or the pseudogene TRBV3-2) and TRBJ1-2, with D maybe TRBD1 (5 bases). Trimming left V 4 bases short and J 0 bases short, with 18 bases between. The CDR3 extends over 17 amino acids. Germline CDR1 reads LGHDT; CDR2 reads YNNKEL (reference sequence). The CDR3 nucleotides read TGTGCCAGCAGCCCGCTCAATCCGGGGGATCCTAACTATGGCTACACCTTC. It codes for CASSPLNPGDPNYGYTF.

The chain carries TRBV12-5 and TRBJ1-1, with 9 bases that match TRBD1. The CDR3 covers 15 residues. Germline CDR1 reads LGHNT; CDR2 reads FRNRAP. J gave up 3 bases and V 2 bases, and 4 bases lay outside the gene matches. CDR3 sequence (DNA): TGTGCTAGTGGTTTGTCACAGGGGGCTTACACTGAAGCTTTCTTT. This codes for CASGLSQGAYTEAFF.

The J gene is TRBJ1-2, the V gene TRBV7-2; 11 nucleotides align to TRBD1. J gave up 4 bases and V 3 bases, and 1 base lay outside the gene matches. This CDR3 comprises 14 residues. The V gene's germline CDR1 is SGHTA and CDR2 FQGNSA. CDR3 nucleotides: TGTGCCAGCAGCTTGGACAGGGGGCCCTATGGCTACACCTTC. Its protein is CASSLDRGPYGYTF.

The V gene is TRBV5-5, the J gene TRBJ2-3; D gene unclear. CDR3 length: 14 amino acids. Per germline, CDR1 SGHKS and CDR2 YYEKEE (reference sequence). V lost 0 bases, J lost 0 bases, and 5 bases lay in between. In nucleotides, the CDR3 is TGTGCCAGCAGCTTGGGGCATAGCACAGATACGCAGTATTTT. Translation: CASSLGHSTDTQYF.

The chain recombines TRBV24-1 with TRBJ1-1; tentatively, D is TRBD1 (6 bases). This CDR3 contains 13 residues. V lost 9 bases to trimming and J lost 4 bases, with 14 bases between them. Germline V gives CDR1 KGHDR, CDR2 SFDVKD. CDR3 region: CATRGGGSTEAFF. As DNA, the CDR3 is TGTGCCACCCGGGGGGGCGGGAGCACTGAAGCTTTCTTT.

In its sample, this clone was seen once. The rearrangement links TRBV6-5 to TRBJ1-4; a possible D gene is TRBD1 (5 bases). In germline, CDR1 is MNHEY, CDR2 SVGAGI. The CDR3 sequence is 14 residues long. Trimming removed 5 bases at V and 8 bases at J, with 15 bases between. This CDR3 is CASSRGRVREKLFF. The DNA for the CDR3 is TGTGCCAGCAGTCGCGGCAGGGTGCGAGAAAAACTGTTTTTT.

Details on this clone: One junction end does not reproduce the germline sequence, and a read error may be involved. V usage is TRBV29-1 and J usage is TRBJ2-3, with TRBD1 as a possible D gene (5 bases). CDR1 is SQVTM, CDR2 ANQGSEA, per germline. CDR3 length: 15 amino acids. The CDR3, as DNA: TGCAGCGTTCAAGAGGCAGGGTCGGGCACAGATACGCAGTATTTT. It yields the protein CSVQEAGSGTDTQYF.

V usage is TRBV6-5 and J usage is TRBJ2-2; 8 bases map to TRBD1. This CDR3 has 14 residues. CDR1 is MNHEY, CDR2 SVGAGI, per germline. Trimming took 6 bases from V and 5 from J; bases not matched to a gene: 5. CDR3 nucleotides: TGTGCCAGCAGCGTGGACAGGGTTACCGGGGAGCTGTTTTTT. Protein: CASSVDRVTGELFF.

This chain links TRBV9 with TRBJ1-2; D is ambiguous. The CDR3 has 15 amino acids. V lost 0 bases and J lost 5, with 14 bases in between. In germline, CDR1 is SGDLS, CDR2 YYNGEE. This CDR3 reads CASSVDEGLGYGYTF. CDR3 coding DNA: TGTGCCAGCAGCGTAGACGAGGGATTAGGATATGGCTACACCTTC.

CDR3 protein: CASSWTGTGLEQYF. CDR3 coding DNA: TGTGCCAGCAGCTGGACCGGGACAGGGCTCGAGCAGTACTTC. The chain is built from TRBV27 and TRBJ2-7; 9 nucleotides line up with TRBD1. Germline V gene sequence: CDR1 MNHEY, CDR2 SMNVEV (reference sequence). This CDR3 spans 14 amino acids. V lost 6 bases to trimming and J lost 6 bases; unmatched junction nucleotides: 9.

Only a few counts were recorded for this clone. The chain combines TRBV6-5 with TRBJ2-2; perhaps TRBD2 as D (7 bases). The length of the CDR3 is 15 residues. Germline V CDR1 and CDR2: MNHEY, SVGAGI. Trimming left V 2 bases short and J 4 bases short, with 11 bases between. CDR3 DNA: TGTGCCAGCAGTTACACGGGGGGCCGCACCGGGGAGCTGTTTTTT. It specifies CASSYTGGRTGELFF.

The table lists this clone with a count of one. V and J are TRBV28 and TRBJ1-6; D not certain. Between the trimmed V and J ends, which lost 3 bases and 0 bases, there was a span of 9 bases. The CDR3 is 16 residues long. The V gene's germline CDR1 is MDHEN and CDR2 SYDVKM. CDR3 region: CASSLRRSSYNSPLHF. The CDR3 nucleotides read TGTGCCAGCAGTTTGAGAAGGAGCTCCTATAATTCACCCCTCCACTTT.